In this sample, the clone carrying this TCR beta chain turned up a few times. Purified naive CD4+ T cells were depleted of CD25+ Tregs. The CDR3 totals 18 residues. The germline gives CDR1 MDHEN, CDR2 SYDVKM. V shed 7 bases and J 0 bases; nucleotides not matched to a gene: 8. Semi-nested PCR with Nested Universal Primer A followed constant-region reverse priming of full-length variable regions. From the 5' RACE reads, TCRdb called clonotypes with MiXCR, one entry per CDR3 protein. Among over 50,000 distinct CDR3 sequences listed, around 30% were seen once. The genes are TRBV28 and TRBJ2-4; TRBD2 aligns across 14 bases. Source material: tumor-infiltrating naive CD4+ T cells sorted from the breast tumor. Subset meaning: naive CD4+ T cells, CD4+CD45RA+CD25-. This clonotype originated in a female donor with breast cancer. The CDR3 DNA reads TGTGCCAGCACTGAGACTAGCGGGAGGGAGGTAGCCAAAAACATTCAGTACTTC. It yields the protein CASTETSGREVAKNIQYF.